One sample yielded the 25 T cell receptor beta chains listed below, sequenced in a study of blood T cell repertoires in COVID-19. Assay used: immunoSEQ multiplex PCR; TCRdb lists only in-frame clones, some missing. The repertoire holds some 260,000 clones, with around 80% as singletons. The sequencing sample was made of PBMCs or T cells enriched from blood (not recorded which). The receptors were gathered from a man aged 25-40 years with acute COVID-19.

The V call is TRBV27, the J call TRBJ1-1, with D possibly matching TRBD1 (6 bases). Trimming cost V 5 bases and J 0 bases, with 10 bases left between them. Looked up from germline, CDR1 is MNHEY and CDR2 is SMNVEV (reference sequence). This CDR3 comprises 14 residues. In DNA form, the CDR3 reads TGTGCCAGCAGTCTACAGGGCCTGAACACTGAAGCTTTCTTT. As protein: CASSLQGLNTEAFF.

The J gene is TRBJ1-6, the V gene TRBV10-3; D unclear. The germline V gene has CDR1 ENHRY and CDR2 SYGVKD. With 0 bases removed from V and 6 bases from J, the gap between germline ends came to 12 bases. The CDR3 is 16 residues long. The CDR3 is CAISESTRRVNSPLHF. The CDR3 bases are TGTGCCATCAGTGAGTCGACTCGGCGGGTTAATTCACCCCTCCACTTT.

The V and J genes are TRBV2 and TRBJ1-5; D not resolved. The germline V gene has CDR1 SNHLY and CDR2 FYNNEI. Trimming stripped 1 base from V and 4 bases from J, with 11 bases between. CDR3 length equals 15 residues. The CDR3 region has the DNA TGTGCCAGCAGTGAAGTTGGGCAGGATAATCAGCCCCAGCATTTT. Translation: CASSEVGQDNQPQHF. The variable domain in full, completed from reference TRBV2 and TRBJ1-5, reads EPEVTQTPSHQVTQMGQEVILRCVPISNHLYFYWYRQILGQKVEFLVSFYNNEISEKSEIFDDQFSVERPDGSNFTLKIRSTKLEDSAMYFCASSEVGQDNQPQHFGDGTRLSIL.

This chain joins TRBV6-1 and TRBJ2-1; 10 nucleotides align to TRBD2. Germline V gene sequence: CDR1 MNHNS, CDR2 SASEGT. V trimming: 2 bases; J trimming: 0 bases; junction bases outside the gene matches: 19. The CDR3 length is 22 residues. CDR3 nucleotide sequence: TGTGCCAGCAGTGAACGGGTGGGTAGTCCTAGCGGGGGCCCGAGCTCCTACAATGAGCAGTTCTTC. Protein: CASSERVGSPSGGPSSYNEQFF.

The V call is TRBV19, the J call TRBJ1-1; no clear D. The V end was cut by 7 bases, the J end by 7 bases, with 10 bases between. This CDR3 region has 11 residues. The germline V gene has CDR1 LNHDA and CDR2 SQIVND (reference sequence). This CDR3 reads CASTGLVEAFF. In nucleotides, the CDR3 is TGTGCCAGTACCGGACTGGTTGAAGCTTTCTTT.

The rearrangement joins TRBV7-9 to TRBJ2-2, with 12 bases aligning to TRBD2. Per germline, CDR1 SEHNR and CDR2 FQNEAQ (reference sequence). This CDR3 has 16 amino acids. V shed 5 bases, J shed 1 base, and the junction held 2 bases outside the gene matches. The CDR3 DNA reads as TGTGCCAGCAGCCAGGGACTAGCGGGGAACACCGGGGAGCTGTTTTTT. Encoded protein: CASSQGLAGNTGELFF.

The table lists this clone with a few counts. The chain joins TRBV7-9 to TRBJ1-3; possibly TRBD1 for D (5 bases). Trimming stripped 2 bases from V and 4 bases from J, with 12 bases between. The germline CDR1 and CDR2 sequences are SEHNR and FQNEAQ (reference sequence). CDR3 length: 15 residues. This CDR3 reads CASSLIGASGNTIYF. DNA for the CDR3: TGTGCCAGCAGCTTAATTGGGGCCTCGGGAAACACCATATATTTT.

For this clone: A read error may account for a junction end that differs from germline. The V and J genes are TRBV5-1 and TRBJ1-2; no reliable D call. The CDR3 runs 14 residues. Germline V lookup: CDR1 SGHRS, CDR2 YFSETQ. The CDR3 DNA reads TGTGCCAGCAGCTTGTGGATCCGGGATAAGGGCTACACCTTC. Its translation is CASSLWIRDKGYTF. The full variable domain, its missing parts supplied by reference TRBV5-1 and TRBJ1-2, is KAGVTQTPRYLIKTRGQQVTLSCSPISGHRSVSWYQQTPGQGLQFLFEYFSETQRNKGNFPGRFSGRQFSNSRSEMNVSTLELGDSALYLCASSLWIRDKGYTFGSGTRLTVV.

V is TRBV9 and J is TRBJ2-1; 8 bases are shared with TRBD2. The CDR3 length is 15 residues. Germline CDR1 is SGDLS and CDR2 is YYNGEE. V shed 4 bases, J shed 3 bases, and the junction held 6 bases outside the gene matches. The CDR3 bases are TGTGCCAGCAGCTCCCGGGAGGGGTTCTACAATGAGCAGTTCTTC. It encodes CASSSREGFYNEQFF.

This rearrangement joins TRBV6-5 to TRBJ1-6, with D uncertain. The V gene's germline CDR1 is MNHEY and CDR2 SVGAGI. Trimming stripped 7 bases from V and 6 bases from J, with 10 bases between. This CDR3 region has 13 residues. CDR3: CASKQFSNSPLHF. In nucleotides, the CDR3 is TGTGCCAGCAAACAGTTTAGTAATTCACCCCTCCACTTT.

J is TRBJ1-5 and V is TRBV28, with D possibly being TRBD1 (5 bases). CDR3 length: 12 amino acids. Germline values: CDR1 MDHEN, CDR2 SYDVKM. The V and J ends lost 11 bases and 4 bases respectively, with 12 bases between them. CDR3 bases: TGTGCCTCCGGGGCGGGAAATCAGCCCCAGCATTTT. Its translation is CASGAGNQPQHF.

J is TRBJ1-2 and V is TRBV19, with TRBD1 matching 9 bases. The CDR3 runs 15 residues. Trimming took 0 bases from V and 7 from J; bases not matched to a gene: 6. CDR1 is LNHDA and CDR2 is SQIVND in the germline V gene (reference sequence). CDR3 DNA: TGTGCCAGTAGTATAGACCTACCGGGACAGGGTGGCTACACCTTC. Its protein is CASSIDLPGQGGYTF.

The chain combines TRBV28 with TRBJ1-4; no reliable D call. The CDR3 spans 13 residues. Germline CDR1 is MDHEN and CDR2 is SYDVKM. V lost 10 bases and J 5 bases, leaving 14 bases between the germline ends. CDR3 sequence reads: CATVRAVNEKLFF. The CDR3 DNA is TGTGCCACCGTGAGGGCGGTGAATGAAAAACTGTTTTTT.

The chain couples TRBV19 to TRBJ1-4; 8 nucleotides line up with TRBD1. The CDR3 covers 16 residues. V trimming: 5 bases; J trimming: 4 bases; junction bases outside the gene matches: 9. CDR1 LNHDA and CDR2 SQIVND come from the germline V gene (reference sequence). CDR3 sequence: CASSPGRGPSNEKLFF. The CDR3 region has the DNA TGTGCCAGTAGTCCCGGCAGGGGGCCCAGTAATGAAAAACTGTTTTTT.

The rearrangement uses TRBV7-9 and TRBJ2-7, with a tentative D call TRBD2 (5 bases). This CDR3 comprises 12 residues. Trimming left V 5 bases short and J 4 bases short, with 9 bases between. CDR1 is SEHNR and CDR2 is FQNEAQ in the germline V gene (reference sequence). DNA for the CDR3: TGTGCCAGCAGCGCGGACTGGTACGAGCAGTACGTC. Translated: CASSADWYEQYV.

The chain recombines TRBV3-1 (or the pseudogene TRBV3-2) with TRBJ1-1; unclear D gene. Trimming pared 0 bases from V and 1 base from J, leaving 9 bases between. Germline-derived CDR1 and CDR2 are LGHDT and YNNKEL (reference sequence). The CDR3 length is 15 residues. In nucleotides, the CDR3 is TGTGCCAGCAGCCAAGATTTCGGTCAGAACACTGAAGCTTTCTTT. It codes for CASSQDFGQNTEAFF.

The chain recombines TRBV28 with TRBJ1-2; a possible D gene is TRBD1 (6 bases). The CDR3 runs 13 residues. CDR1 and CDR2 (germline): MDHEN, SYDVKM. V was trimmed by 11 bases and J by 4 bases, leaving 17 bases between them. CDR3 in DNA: TGTGCCCTCTCGGGCAGGGGAGCCTATGGCTACACCTTC. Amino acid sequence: CALSGRGAYGYTF.

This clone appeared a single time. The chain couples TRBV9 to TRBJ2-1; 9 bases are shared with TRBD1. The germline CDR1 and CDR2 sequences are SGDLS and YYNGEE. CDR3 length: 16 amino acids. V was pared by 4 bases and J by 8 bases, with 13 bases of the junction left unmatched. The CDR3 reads CASSLRSGTGYDEQFF. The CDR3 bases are TGTGCCAGCAGCCTACGTTCCGGGACAGGGTACGATGAGCAGTTCTTC.

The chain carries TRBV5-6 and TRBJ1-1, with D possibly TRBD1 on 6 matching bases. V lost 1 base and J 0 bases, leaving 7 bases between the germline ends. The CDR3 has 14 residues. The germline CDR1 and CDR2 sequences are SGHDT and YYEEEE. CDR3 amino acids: CASSLTGMNTEAFF. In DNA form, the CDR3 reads TGTGCCAGCAGCTTGACAGGGATGAACACTGAAGCTTTCTTT.

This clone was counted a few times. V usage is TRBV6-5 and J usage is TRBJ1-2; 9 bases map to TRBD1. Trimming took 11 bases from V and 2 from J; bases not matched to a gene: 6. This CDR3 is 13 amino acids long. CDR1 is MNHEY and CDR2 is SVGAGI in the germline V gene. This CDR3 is CASWDRANYGYTF. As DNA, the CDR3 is TGTGCCTCTTGGGACAGGGCGAACTATGGCTACACCTTC.

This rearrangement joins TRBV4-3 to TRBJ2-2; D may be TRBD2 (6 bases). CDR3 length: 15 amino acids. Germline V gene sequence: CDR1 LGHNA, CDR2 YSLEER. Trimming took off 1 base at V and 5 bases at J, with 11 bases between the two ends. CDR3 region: CASSQVAESTGELFF. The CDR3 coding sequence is TGCGCCAGCAGCCAAGTAGCGGAGAGTACCGGGGAGCTGTTTTTT.

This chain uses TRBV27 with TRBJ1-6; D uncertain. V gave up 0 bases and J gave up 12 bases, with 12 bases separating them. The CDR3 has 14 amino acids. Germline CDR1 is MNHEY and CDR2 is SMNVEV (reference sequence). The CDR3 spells CASSLSGDTKPLHF. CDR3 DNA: TGTGCCAGCAGTTTATCGGGTGACACCAAACCCCTCCACTTT.

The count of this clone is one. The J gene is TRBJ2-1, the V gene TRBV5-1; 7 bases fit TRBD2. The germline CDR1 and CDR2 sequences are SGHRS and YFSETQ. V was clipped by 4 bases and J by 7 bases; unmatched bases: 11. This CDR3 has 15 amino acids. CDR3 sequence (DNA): TGCGCCAGCAGCCTAGGGAGCCTCGGGAGGAATGAGCAGTTCTTC. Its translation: CASSLGSLGRNEQFF.

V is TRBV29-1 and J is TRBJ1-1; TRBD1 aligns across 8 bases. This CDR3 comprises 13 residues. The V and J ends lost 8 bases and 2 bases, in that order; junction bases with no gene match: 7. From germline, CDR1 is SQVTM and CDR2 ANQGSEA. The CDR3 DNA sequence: TGCAGCTTAAGGACAGGGCCCAACACTGAAGCTTTCTTT. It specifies CSLRTGPNTEAFF.

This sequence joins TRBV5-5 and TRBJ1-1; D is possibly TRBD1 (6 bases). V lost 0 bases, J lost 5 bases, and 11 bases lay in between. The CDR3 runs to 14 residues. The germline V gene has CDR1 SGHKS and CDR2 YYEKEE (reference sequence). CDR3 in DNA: TGTGCCAGCAGCTTGGGCGATACAGGGACTGAAGCTTTCTTT. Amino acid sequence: CASSLGDTGTEAFF.